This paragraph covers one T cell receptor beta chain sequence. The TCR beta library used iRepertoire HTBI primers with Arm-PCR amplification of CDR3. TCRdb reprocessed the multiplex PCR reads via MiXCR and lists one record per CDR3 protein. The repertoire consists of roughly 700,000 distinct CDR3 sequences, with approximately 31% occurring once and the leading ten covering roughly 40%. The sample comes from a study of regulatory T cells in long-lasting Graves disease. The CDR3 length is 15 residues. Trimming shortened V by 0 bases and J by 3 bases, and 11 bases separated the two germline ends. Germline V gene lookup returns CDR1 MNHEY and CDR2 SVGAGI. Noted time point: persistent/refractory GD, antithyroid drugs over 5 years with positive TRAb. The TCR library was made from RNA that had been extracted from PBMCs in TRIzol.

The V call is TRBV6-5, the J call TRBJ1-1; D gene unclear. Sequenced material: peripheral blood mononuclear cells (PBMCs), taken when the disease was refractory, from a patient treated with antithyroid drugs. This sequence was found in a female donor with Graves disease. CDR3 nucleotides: TGTGCCAGCAGTTACTCGGGAGGGAGGGACACTGAAGCTTTCTTT. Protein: CASSYSGGRDTEAFF.